This T cell receptor (beta chain) was found in a study of blood T cell repertoires in COVID-19. Looking at the study overall: COVID-19 samples, acute and convalescent, were from the United States, Italy and Spain. The analysed material was cDNA or gDNA that came from T cells, B-cell-depleted T cells, or PBMCs.

Generated by immunoSEQ multiplex PCR, the TCRdb table keeps only in-frame clones and is missing some. In the table there are 150,000 or so clones, approximately 84% of which are singletons. Per germline, CDR1 GTSNPN and CDR2 SVGIG (reference sequence). The CDR3 consists of 13 residues. With 7 bases clipped from V and 5 bases from J, the junction kept 8 bases outside the gene matches. This sequence originates from a human donor in a cohort sampled during active COVID-19. This chain connects TRBV30 to TRBJ1-1; 9 bases map to TRBD1. Sequencing was performed on peripheral blood. The CDR3 loop reads CAFLRDRVTEAFF. CDR3 sequence (DNA): TGTGCCTTTCTAAGGGACAGGGTGACTGAAGCTTTCTTT.